This TCR beta chain was documented in a study of blood T cell repertoires in COVID-19 (dated by TCRdb to the early 2020s). Background for the entire study: Collaborator samples came from the United States, Italy and Spain and covered acute and convalescent phases of COVID-19. The material from the prospective study consisted of cDNA or gDNA derived from T cells, B-cell-depleted T cells, or PBMCs. Sample metadata almost always included a de-identified subject ID, COVID-19 status, age in years and sex. Where available, HLA class I and class II types were taken from metadata supplied by the sample provider and were not determined by assay-based typing. The repertoires were made available in a free public database intended to serve as a resource for research on the immune response to SARS-CoV-2. The samples were drawn from two sources: the first 160 participants of the ongoing ImmuneRACE study, and approximately 1,300 subjects contributed by 6 global collaborators. Subjects who had been exposed to COVID-19, were actively infected with it, or had recovered from it provided the deeply sampled blood TCRbeta repertoires that made up the dataset. Findings and caveats that apply to the study as a whole: How much clinical and demographic metadata was included differed by source and by participant, and the metadata was provided uncurated.

The CDR3 runs 13 residues from the cysteine to the phenylalanine. The sequence is cut down to CDR3 DNA, 39 bases in frame from base 1. A distance of 11 bases separates the germline ends of V and J, which lose 5 bases and 4 bases respectively. To note about this clone: No cognate antigen has been identified for it. Base qualities are missing; no much larger clone stands one base away.

The collaborating institutions used their own protocols to collect whole blood in K2EDTA tubes. Collaborator samples were shipped for TCRbeta analysis as frozen whole blood, isolated PBMCs, or DNA extracted from either sample type. TCRbeta CDR3 regions were amplified from genomic DNA by means of the immunoSEQ Assay, a bias-controlled multiplex PCR. Under the source paper's analysis protocol: The number of nucleated cells in each sample was estimated from the amplification of reference gene primers within the assay. To quantify the absolute abundance of each unique TCRbeta CDR3 rearrangement, sequence reads were collapsed and filtered. For each sample, productive Simpson clonality was calculated as the square root of Simpson's diversity index over productive rearrangements. The table was pulled from immuneACCESS by TCRdb, which kept in-frame rearrangements only. Such tables lose some clones; where checked, under half of the loss comes from unresolved V genes, and the rest has no known cause. The V and J calls and clone size come from that table; D and trimming were worked out from the DNA. The sample includes some 130,000 clones, with approximately 87% observed a single time. The ten largest clones take up 40% to 55% of the sample.

This TCR was sampled from a human donor in a cohort sampled during active COVID-19. The sequenced material came from peripheral blood. The chain is made from TRBV12-3 or TRBV12-4 and TRBJ1-2; the D gene is not confidently resolved. The bases read TGTGCCAGCAGTCCTCCCCTAAGCTATGGCTACACCTTC. Translated, this is CASSPPLSYGYTF.